This section outlines one T cell receptor (beta chain) sequence together with its context. Its target is not known. Repertoires were generated with immunoSEQ multiplex PCR, while TCRdb's copy carries only in-frame clones and drops some. The sample comprises approximately 98,000 clones, nearly 90% of which are singletons, and approximately 0.35% rests with the top ten. Unstimulated Tregs (CD4+CD25+CD127-) and CD4+CD25- non-Tregs were sorted from PBMCs. The sample originates from a study of Tregs in tolerant kidney transplant recipients. Study-wide points: Some patients' samples used different primers over time, so nucleotide sequences weren't comparable. In tolerant patients, donor-specific Tregs outgrew total Tregs, suggesting antigen-driven expansion. This study did not directly address biological reproducibility.

The germline gives CDR1 SGHTA, CDR2 FQGNSA. CDR3 length: 14 amino acids. V was cut by 5 bases and J by 4 bases, with 11 bases left in between. Sample: CD4+ T cells from blood, taken before the transplant. This rearrangement joins TRBV7-2 to TRBJ1-4, with D possibly TRBD1 on 5 matching bases. The sequence derives from a human donor who received a combined kidney and bone marrow transplant. The DNA for the CDR3 is TGTGCCAGCAGCCCTTTGGGGGGTAATGAAAAACTGTTTTTT. Its translation: CASSPLGGNEKLFF.